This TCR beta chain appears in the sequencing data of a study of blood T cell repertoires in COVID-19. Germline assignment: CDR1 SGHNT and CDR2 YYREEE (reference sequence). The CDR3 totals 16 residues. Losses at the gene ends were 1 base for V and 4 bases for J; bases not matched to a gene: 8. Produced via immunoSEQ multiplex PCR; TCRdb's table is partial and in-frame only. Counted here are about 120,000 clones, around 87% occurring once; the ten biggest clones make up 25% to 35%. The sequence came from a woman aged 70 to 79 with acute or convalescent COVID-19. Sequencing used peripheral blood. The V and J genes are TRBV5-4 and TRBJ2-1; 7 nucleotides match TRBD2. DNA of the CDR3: TGTGCCAGCAGCTTGCCGCCGAGCGGGGCTTACAATGAGCAGTTCTTC. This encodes CASSLPPSGAYNEQFF.